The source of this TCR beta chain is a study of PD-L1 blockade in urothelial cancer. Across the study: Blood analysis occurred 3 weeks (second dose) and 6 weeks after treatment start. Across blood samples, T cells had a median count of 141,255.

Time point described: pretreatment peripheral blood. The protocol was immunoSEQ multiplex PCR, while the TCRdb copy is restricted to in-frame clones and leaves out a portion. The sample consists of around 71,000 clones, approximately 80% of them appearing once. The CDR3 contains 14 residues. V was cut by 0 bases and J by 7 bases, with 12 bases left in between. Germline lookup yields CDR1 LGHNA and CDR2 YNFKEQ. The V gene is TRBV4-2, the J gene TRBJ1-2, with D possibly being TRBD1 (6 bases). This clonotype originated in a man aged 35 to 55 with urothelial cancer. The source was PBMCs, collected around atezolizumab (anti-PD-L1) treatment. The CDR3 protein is CASSQDTGQGGYTF. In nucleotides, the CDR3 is TGTGCCAGCAGCCAAGATACAGGGCAGGGTGGCTACACCTTC.